The rows below give T cell receptor beta chains drawn from one sample of a study of blood T cell repertoires in COVID-19. Repertoires were generated with immunoSEQ multiplex PCR, while TCRdb's copy carries only in-frame clones and drops some. This table holds over 150,000 clones, approximately 88% found once. The specimen sequenced was peripheral blood. The receptors shown here come from a woman aged 60 to 75 with acute or convalescent COVID-19. The CDR3 runs from the conserved cysteine through the conserved F or W. Each record gives: CDR3 length, clone size, J gene, D gene, V gene, CDR3 DNA, CDR3 protein. D genes are given only for firm matches. The size entry is marked missing in some rows and otherwise reads once, few, many or a size class.

cdr3_length: 15
clone_size: .
j_call: TRBJ1-2
d_call: TRBD1
v_call: TRBV5-8
cdr3_nt: TGTGCCAGCAGGTACGGGACAGGGGGCGTGTATGGCTACACCTTC
cdr3_aa: CASRYGTGGVYGYTF

cdr3_length: 16
clone_size: .
j_call: TRBJ1-5
d_call: .
v_call: TRBV6-5
cdr3_nt: TGTGCCAGCAGTTCCGCCTCGGGGATGGGGAGCGGGCCCCAGCATTTT
cdr3_aa: CASSSASGMGSGPQHF

cdr3_length: 14
clone_size: .
j_call: TRBJ1-6
d_call: TRBD1
v_call: TRBV3-1/TRBV3-2
cdr3_nt: TGTGCCAGCAGCCGACAGGGTTGGAATTCACCCCTCCACTTT
cdr3_aa: CASSRQGWNSPLHF

cdr3_length: 14
clone_size: .
j_call: TRBJ2-7
d_call: TRBD2
v_call: TRBV6-2/TRBV6-3
cdr3_nt: TGTGCCAGCAGTTACGCTAGCGGGGAAGCCGAGCAGTACTTC
cdr3_aa: CASSYASGEAEQYF

cdr3_length: 13
clone_size: .
j_call: TRBJ1-2
d_call: .
v_call: TRBV19
cdr3_nt: TGTGCCAGTAGTATCGATGACAGATTTAGCTACACCTTC
cdr3_aa: CASSIDDRFSYTF

cdr3_length: 15
clone_size: .
j_call: TRBJ2-7
d_call: TRBD2
v_call: TRBV13
cdr3_nt: TGTGCCAGCAGCTCGGTAGCGGGGGGGCCAGCCGAGCAGTACTTC
cdr3_aa: CASSSVAGGPAEQYF

cdr3_length: 14
clone_size: .
j_call: TRBJ2-1
d_call: TRBD2
v_call: TRBV12-5
cdr3_nt: TGTGCTAGTGGTGCCGTCGGGGGGATCAATGAGCAGTTCTTC
cdr3_aa: CASGAVGGINEQFF

cdr3_length: 15
clone_size: .
j_call: TRBJ2-3
d_call: TRBD2
v_call: TRBV19
cdr3_nt: TGTGCCAGTAGTATGGGGTTAGCGGGGGGTAATACGCAGTATTTT
cdr3_aa: CASSMGLAGGNTQYF

cdr3_length: 15
clone_size: few
j_call: TRBJ1-2
d_call: TRBD1
v_call: TRBV7-9
cdr3_nt: TGTGCCAGCAGCTTTGCCGGGACAGAGCTCTATGGCTACACCTTC
cdr3_aa: CASSFAGTELYGYTF

cdr3_length: 14
clone_size: .
j_call: TRBJ2-7
d_call: .
v_call: TRBV19
cdr3_nt: TGTGCCAGTAGTACCAGTGGACAGTTCCCCGAGCAGTACTTC
cdr3_aa: CASSTSGQFPEQYF

cdr3_length: 16
clone_size: few
j_call: TRBJ1-4
d_call: .
v_call: TRBV14
cdr3_nt: TGTGCCAGCAGCCAATCTTTCGCAGGAGGTAATGAAAAACTGTTTTTT
cdr3_aa: CASSQSFAGGNEKLFF

cdr3_length: 14
clone_size: .
j_call: TRBJ2-7
d_call: TRBD2
v_call: TRBV19
cdr3_nt: TGTGCCAGTAGTATCGGGGGGGCAGGCTACGAGCAGTACTTC
cdr3_aa: CASSIGGAGYEQYF

cdr3_length: 13
clone_size: .
j_call: TRBJ1-2
d_call: .
v_call: TRBV9
cdr3_nt: TGTGCCAGCAGCGGCGATCCCCGAGGTGGCTACACCTTC
cdr3_aa: CASSGDPRGGYTF

cdr3_length: 16
clone_size: .
j_call: TRBJ1-2
d_call: .
v_call: TRBV30
cdr3_nt: TGTGCCTGGAGTGTACTAGGCAGTACGCCTTTCTATGGCTACACCTTC
cdr3_aa: CAWSVLGSTPFYGYTF

cdr3_length: 12
clone_size: .
j_call: TRBJ1-2
d_call: .
v_call: TRBV7-2
cdr3_nt: TGTGCCAGCATCCAAGGGGTAGATGGCTACACCTTC
cdr3_aa: CASIQGVDGYTF

cdr3_length: 19
clone_size: .
j_call: TRBJ2-6
d_call: TRBD1
v_call: TRBV15
cdr3_nt: TGTGCCACCAGCAGTTTCCCGGGACAGGGGGCTTCCGGGGCCAACGTCCTGACTTTC
cdr3_aa: CATSSFPGQGASGANVLTF

cdr3_length: 16
clone_size: once
j_call: TRBJ2-3
d_call: .
v_call: TRBV9
cdr3_nt: TGTGCCAGCAGCGTAGAATGGACAGCTGCTGCAGATACGCAGTATTTT
cdr3_aa: CASSVEWTAAADTQYF

cdr3_length: 13
clone_size: .
j_call: TRBJ1-2
d_call: .
v_call: TRBV19
cdr3_nt: TGTGCCAGTAGGCGGGACCCAGCCTATGGCTACACCTTC
cdr3_aa: CASRRDPAYGYTF

cdr3_length: 15
clone_size: .
j_call: TRBJ1-5
d_call: .
v_call: TRBV28
cdr3_nt: TGTGCCAGCAGTTTGGCCGCAGGGGTCAATCAGCCCCAGCATTTT
cdr3_aa: CASSLAAGVNQPQHF

cdr3_length: 14
clone_size: .
j_call: TRBJ2-2
d_call: TRBD2
v_call: TRBV10-2
cdr3_nt: TGCGCCAGCCGGACTAGCGGGGGTCCCGGGGAGCTGTTTTTT
cdr3_aa: CASRTSGGPGELFF

cdr3_length: 14
clone_size: .
j_call: TRBJ2-7
d_call: TRBD1
v_call: TRBV19
cdr3_nt: TGTGCCAGTAGTTCCGGGACAGGGTCCTACGAGCAGTACTTC
cdr3_aa: CASSSGTGSYEQYF

cdr3_length: 15
clone_size: .
j_call: TRBJ2-5
d_call: TRBD1
v_call: TRBV14
cdr3_nt: TGTGCCAGCAGCCAGACCCGGACAGGGGTCGAGACCCAGTACTTC
cdr3_aa: CASSQTRTGVETQYF

cdr3_length: 13
clone_size: .
j_call: TRBJ2-2
d_call: .
v_call: TRBV11-3
cdr3_nt: TGTGCCAGCAGCTTACAGGGTGCCGGGGAGCTGTTTTTT
cdr3_aa: CASSLQGAGELFF

cdr3_length: 15
clone_size: .
j_call: TRBJ2-1
d_call: TRBD2
v_call: TRBV18
cdr3_nt: TGTGCCAGCTCACCACTAGCGGGGGCAAACAATGAGCAGTTCTTC
cdr3_aa: CASSPLAGANNEQFF

cdr3_length: 15
clone_size: once
j_call: TRBJ1-6
d_call: .
v_call: TRBV6-5
cdr3_nt: TGTGCCAGCAGTTACGGTTCCCATAGAGGTTCACCCCTCCACTTT
cdr3_aa: CASSYGSHRGSPLHF

cdr3_length: 15
clone_size: .
j_call: TRBJ2-5
d_call: .
v_call: TRBV2
cdr3_nt: TGTGCCAGCAGTGAAACTTGGACAGTAAAAGAGACCCAGTACTTC
cdr3_aa: CASSETWTVKETQYF

cdr3_length: 15
clone_size: once
j_call: TRBJ2-2
d_call: TRBD2
v_call: TRBV19
cdr3_nt: TGTGCCAGTAGAAGCGGGGGGCAGAACACCGGGGAGCTGTTTTTT
cdr3_aa: CASRSGGQNTGELFF

cdr3_length: 18
clone_size: .
j_call: TRBJ2-3
d_call: TRBD2
v_call: TRBV10-3
cdr3_nt: TGTGCCATCAGTGAGGGGGACTACGGGCGGGGTAGCACAGATACGCAGTATTTT
cdr3_aa: CAISEGDYGRGSTDTQYF

cdr3_length: 13
clone_size: .
j_call: TRBJ1-1
d_call: .
v_call: TRBV10-3
cdr3_nt: TGTGCCATCAGGTACAGGATGAACACTGAAGCTTTCTTT
cdr3_aa: CAIRYRMNTEAFF

cdr3_length: 14
clone_size: few
j_call: TRBJ1-3
d_call: .
v_call: TRBV5-4
cdr3_nt: TGTGCCAGCAGCTCCACGGTGTCTGGAAACACCATATATTTT
cdr3_aa: CASSSTVSGNTIYF

cdr3_length: 14
clone_size: .
j_call: TRBJ1-2
d_call: .
v_call: TRBV9
cdr3_nt: TGTGCCAGCAGCTCCTATGGTCCTGGCTATGGCTACACCTTC
cdr3_aa: CASSSYGPGYGYTF

cdr3_length: 15
clone_size: .
j_call: TRBJ1-2
d_call: .
v_call: TRBV6-5
cdr3_nt: TGTGCCAGCAGTTCCCGTGGGGAGGGTGCTGCAAGCTACACCTTC
cdr3_aa: CASSSRGEGAASYTF

cdr3_length: 14
clone_size: .
j_call: TRBJ2-3
d_call: .
v_call: TRBV24-1
cdr3_nt: TGTGCCACCAGTCCCCCGGCGGGGCTGGATACGCAGTATTTT
cdr3_aa: CATSPPAGLDTQYF

cdr3_length: 15
clone_size: .
j_call: TRBJ2-7
d_call: .
v_call: TRBV19
cdr3_nt: TGTGCCAGTAGCCCCGCGGCAGTCGGATCCTACGAGCAGTACTTC
cdr3_aa: CASSPAAVGSYEQYF

cdr3_length: 14
clone_size: .
j_call: TRBJ2-7
d_call: .
v_call: TRBV6-4
cdr3_nt: TGTGCCAGCAGTGACTCGGGGAGAGGCGGTCGGCAGTACTTC
cdr3_aa: CASSDSGRGGRQYF

cdr3_length: 11
clone_size: .
j_call: TRBJ2-7
d_call: .
v_call: TRBV2
cdr3_nt: TGTGCCAGCAGTCGTACATCCGAGCAGTACTTC
cdr3_aa: CASSRTSEQYF

cdr3_length: 16
clone_size: .
j_call: TRBJ1-4
d_call: .
v_call: TRBV7-2
cdr3_nt: TGTGCCAGCAGCTTAGCGCCCCGGGTCGAGAATGAAAAACTGTTTTTT
cdr3_aa: CASSLAPRVENEKLFF

cdr3_length: 13
clone_size: .
j_call: TRBJ2-3
d_call: .
v_call: TRBV12-3/TRBV12-4
cdr3_nt: TGTGCCAGCAGTTTTCTTAGCACAGATACGCAGTATTTT
cdr3_aa: CASSFLSTDTQYF

cdr3_length: 15
clone_size: .
j_call: TRBJ2-2
d_call: TRBD1
v_call: TRBV29-1
cdr3_nt: TGCAGCGTGAAAGGACAGGGAACGGGCACCGGGGAGCTGTTTTTT
cdr3_aa: CSVKGQGTGTGELFF

cdr3_length: 17
clone_size: .
j_call: TRBJ2-4
d_call: TRBD2
v_call: TRBV28
cdr3_nt: TGTGCCAGCAGCTTCAGCGGGCTAGCGGGGGGGAAAAACATTCAGTACTTC
cdr3_aa: CASSFSGLAGGKNIQYF

cdr3_length: 15
clone_size: few
j_call: TRBJ1-4
d_call: .
v_call: TRBV27
cdr3_nt: TGTGCCAGCAGGGCCTTACCGGGTGAATATGAAAAACTGTTTTTT
cdr3_aa: CASRALPGEYEKLFF

cdr3_length: 14
clone_size: .
j_call: TRBJ2-4
d_call: TRBD1
v_call: TRBV6-5
cdr3_nt: TGTGCCAGCAGTTACTCCTTGGACAGGGACATTCAGTACTTC
cdr3_aa: CASSYSLDRDIQYF

cdr3_length: 13
clone_size: .
j_call: TRBJ2-1
d_call: TRBD1
v_call: TRBV7-8
cdr3_nt: TGTGCCAGCAGCCCGCTCAGGGGGAATGAGCAGTTCTTC
cdr3_aa: CASSPLRGNEQFF

cdr3_length: 14
clone_size: .
j_call: TRBJ2-5
d_call: TRBD2
v_call: TRBV9
cdr3_nt: TGTGCCAGCAGCCCCGGGACTAGCGGGGAGACCCAGTACTTC
cdr3_aa: CASSPGTSGETQYF

cdr3_length: 14
clone_size: .
j_call: TRBJ2-5
d_call: .
v_call: TRBV28
cdr3_nt: TGTGCCAGCAGACCTGCGGGGGCGGGGGAGACCCAGTACTTC
cdr3_aa: CASRPAGAGETQYF

cdr3_length: 15
clone_size: .
j_call: TRBJ1-2
d_call: .
v_call: TRBV6-5
cdr3_nt: TGTGCCAGCAGTTACTCGGATGTCCCCAGGGATGGCTACACCTTC
cdr3_aa: CASSYSDVPRDGYTF

cdr3_length: 20
clone_size: .
j_call: TRBJ1-2
d_call: .
v_call: TRBV12-2
cdr3_nt: TGTGCAAGTCGCTTAGGTGATGAATTGGGACAGGGGGCTGCTAACTATGGCTACACCTTC
cdr3_aa: CASRLGDELGQGAANYGYTF

cdr3_length: 16
clone_size: few
j_call: TRBJ2-1
d_call: .
v_call: TRBV7-9
cdr3_nt: TGTGCCAGCAGCTCCGTTGGTCTGAGCTCCTACAATGAGCAGTTCTTC
cdr3_aa: CASSSVGLSSYNEQFF

cdr3_length: 16
clone_size: .
j_call: TRBJ2-2
d_call: .
v_call: TRBV5-4
cdr3_nt: TGTGCCAGCACGGGGATCAGGGGCCGGAACACCGGGGAGCTGTTTTTT
cdr3_aa: CASTGIRGRNTGELFF

cdr3_length: 13
clone_size: .
j_call: TRBJ1-6
d_call: .
v_call: TRBV7-8
cdr3_nt: TGTGCCAGCAGCACTCGACAGAATTCACCCCTCCACTTT
cdr3_aa: CASSTRQNSPLHF

cdr3_length: 16
clone_size: .
j_call: TRBJ1-4
d_call: .
v_call: TRBV30
cdr3_nt: TGTGCCTGGAGTCCAACGGGAACCACAACTAATGAAAAACTGTTTTTT
cdr3_aa: CAWSPTGTTTNEKLFF

cdr3_length: 15
clone_size: .
j_call: TRBJ1-5
d_call: .
v_call: TRBV19
cdr3_nt: TGTGCCAGTAGTATAGGGGGGGGAAGCAATCAGCCCCAGCATTTT
cdr3_aa: CASSIGGGSNQPQHF

cdr3_length: 18
clone_size: .
j_call: TRBJ1-3
d_call: TRBD1
v_call: TRBV9
cdr3_nt: TGTGCCAGCAGCCCTCAGACAGGGGGATATGTCTCTGGAAACACCATATATTTT
cdr3_aa: CASSPQTGGYVSGNTIYF

cdr3_length: 15
clone_size: .
j_call: TRBJ2-5
d_call: TRBD2
v_call: TRBV19
cdr3_nt: TGTGCCAGTAGTATGGTACTAGCGGGGCGGGAGACCCAGTACTTC
cdr3_aa: CASSMVLAGRETQYF

cdr3_length: 16
clone_size: .
j_call: TRBJ1-4
d_call: TRBD1
v_call: TRBV7-9
cdr3_nt: TGTGCCATAGGACAGGGTTCCAACCCGAGGGATGAAAAACTGTTTTTT
cdr3_aa: CAIGQGSNPRDEKLFF

cdr3_length: 15
clone_size: .
j_call: TRBJ1-2
d_call: .
v_call: TRBV7-2
cdr3_nt: TGTGCCAGCAGCCGTAGCTCGGGGTTGGACTATGGCTACACCTTC
cdr3_aa: CASSRSSGLDYGYTF

cdr3_length: 15
clone_size: .
j_call: TRBJ2-5
d_call: TRBD2
v_call: TRBV30
cdr3_nt: TGTGCCTGGAGGACCCTCGGGACTACCCAAGAGACCCAGTACTTC
cdr3_aa: CAWRTLGTTQETQYF

cdr3_length: 13
clone_size: .
j_call: TRBJ2-1
d_call: TRBD1
v_call: TRBV18
cdr3_nt: TGTGCCAGCTCACGACAGGGAAGAGATGAGCAGTTCTTC
cdr3_aa: CASSRQGRDEQFF

cdr3_length: 18
clone_size: .
j_call: TRBJ1-2
d_call: TRBD1
v_call: TRBV9
cdr3_nt: TGTGCCAGCAGCGACTTCCTTTTCTCCCGGGACAGGGCAGATGGCTACACCTTC
cdr3_aa: CASSDFLFSRDRADGYTF

cdr3_length: 13
clone_size: .
j_call: TRBJ1-1
d_call: TRBD1
v_call: TRBV7-2
cdr3_nt: TGTGCCAGCAGCACCAGGGGGGACACTGAAGCTTTCTTT
cdr3_aa: CASSTRGDTEAFF